This passage covers 5 T cell receptor beta chains from one sample sequenced in a study of OX40 agonist ivuxolimab in advanced cancers. Sequenced by immunoSEQ multiplex PCR; TCRdb stores in-frame clones only, minus some. Here the sample spans about 60,000 clones, 80% to 95% being singletons. This specimen was CD4+ or CD8+ T cells sorted from blood, taken in a trial of the OX40 agonist ivuxolimab. Receptors were obtained from an adult with an advanced solid tumor such as melanoma, head and neck, liver or kidney cancer.

J is TRBJ2-7 and V is TRBV7-4; no reliable D call. Germline-derived CDR1 and CDR2 are SGHVT and SQSDAQ. Trimming pared 0 bases from V and 0 bases from J, leaving 6 bases between. This CDR3 comprises 14 residues. DNA for the CDR3: TGTGCCAGCAGCTTAGCAGGAGTCTCCTACGAGCAGTACTTC. This gives the protein CASSLAGVSYEQYF.

In its sample, this clone was seen a few times. The chain recombines TRBV7-9 with TRBJ2-7; D ambiguous. This CDR3 has 15 amino acids. CDR1 SEHNR and CDR2 FQNEAQ come from the germline V gene (reference sequence). The ends were cut back, 1 base at V and 3 bases at J, with 13 bases in the middle. The CDR3 DNA reads TGTGCCAGCAGCTTAGGAATCCCTTCGCTCTACGAGCAGTACTTC. Amino acid sequence: CASSLGIPSLYEQYF. Looking up the rest from reference TRBV7-9 and TRBJ2-7 gives the full variable domain: DTGVSQNPRHKITKRGQNVTFRCDPISEHNRLYWYRQTLGQGPEFLTYFQNEAQLEKSRLLSDRFSAERPKGSFSTLEIQRTEQGDSAMYLCASSLGIPSLYEQYFGPGTRLTVT.

The chain employs TRBV13 and TRBJ2-5, with a weak D call TRBD2 (6 bases). Germline V gene data show CDR1 as PRHDT and CDR2 as FYEKMQ (reference sequence). Trimming removed 4 bases from V and 5 bases from J, with 20 bases in between. CDR3 length: 16 amino acids. Written as DNA, the CDR3 is TGTGCCAGCAGCTCAAATCTCGTGGGGGGATCGGAGACCCAGTACTTC. This codes for CASSSNLVGGSETQYF.

The gene calls are TRBV19 and TRBJ2-7; D uncertain. Germline loops: CDR1 LNHDA, CDR2 SQIVND (reference sequence). With 3 bases removed from V and 5 bases from J, the gap between germline ends came to 14 bases. The CDR3 sequence is 14 residues long. CDR3 in DNA: TGTGCCAGTAGTATTGGTAGTATCTTCGACGAGCAGTACTTC. Its protein is CASSIGSIFDEQYF.

The V gene is TRBV9, the J gene TRBJ2-3; perhaps D is TRBD1 or TRBD2 (6 bases each). V was cut by 0 bases and J by 2 bases, with 22 bases left in between. Germline lookup yields CDR1 SGDLS and CDR2 YYNGEE. The CDR3 is 19 residues long. The CDR3 nucleotides are TGTGCCAGCAGCGTAGGACTAGGGGGATCGAACCTGTTCACAGATACGCAGTATTTT. Residues: CASSVGLGGSNLFTDTQYF.